The clone carrying this T cell receptor (beta chain) turned up a few times. The data stem from a study of T-cell memory formation after mild COVID-19. TCRdb reanalysed the 5' RACE reads using MiXCR and keeps one entry per CDR3 protein. The repertoire consists of 450,000 or so distinct CDR3 sequences, with nearly 25% occurring once and the leading ten covering around 13%. This CDR3 has 15 residues. The V and J ends lost 4 bases and 8 bases, in that order; junction bases with no gene match: 9. Germline lookup yields CDR1 SGHTA and CDR2 FQGTGA. Source material: PBMCs or a T cell subset sorted from them (not recorded which). The clonotype originates from an adult woman who had mild COVID-19 (a few samples of this study predate the infection). Cell type and time point are not known. The chain recombines TRBV7-3 with TRBJ2-1; 9 bases line up with TRBD1. The CDR3 bases are TGTGCCAGCAGCTCTGGGACAGGGATTTTTGATGAGCAGTTCTTC. Encoded protein: CASSSGTGIFDEQFF.